A single sample is the source of the 28 T cell receptor beta chains below, sequenced in a study of blood T cells in healthy people across ages (dated by TCRdb to 2014 to 2015). To prepare the library, 5' RACE was applied. The run used an Illumina HiSeq 2500. A second PCR of roughly 7 to 12 cycles was run with a J-beta primer mix and a sample-barcoded 5' primer. TCRdb trimmed the raw reads at Q25, called clones with MiXCR and kept productive beta chains. All rows with the same CDR3 protein become a single entry with the most common DNA and genes. For this sample the table gives 750,000 to 950,000 distinct CDR3 sequences, of which roughly 50% were detected only once. Around 41% of the sample comes from the top ten. Input material: blood. All receptors derive from a man older than 75 in good health.

The chain couples TRBV20-1 to TRBJ2-1, with D perhaps TRBD2 (7 bases). The V end lost 3 bases, the J end lost 15 bases, and 21 bases lay between the germline ends. The germline V gene has CDR1 DFQATT and CDR2 SNEGSKA (reference sequence). This CDR3 has 13 amino acids. CDR3 region: CSASVTVGGGPFF. CDR3 DNA: TGCAGTGCTAGCGTCACGGTAGGGGGGGGACCGTTCTTC.

This chain uses TRBV5-8 with TRBJ2-5; no clear D gene. The CDR3 spans 15 residues. V was clipped by 1 base and J by 1 base, with 11 bases between them. Looked up from germline, CDR1 is SGHTS and CDR2 is YDEGEE. In DNA form, the CDR3 reads TGTGCCAGCAGCTTGCTGGGGAACTCCCAAGAGACCCAGTACTTC. Its protein is CASSLLGNSQETQYF.

Many counts were recorded for this clonotype. An end of the junction differs from the germline gene, which may be a read error. The J gene is TRBJ2-1, the V gene TRBV5-1; the D is unclear. Germline CDR1 is SGHRS and CDR2 is YFSETQ. CDR3 length equals 13 residues. CDR3 DNA sequence: TGTGCCAGCAGCCGGAGCTCCTACAATGAGCAGTTCTTC. Residues: CASSRSSYNEQFF.

This clonotype was detected only a few times. V usage is TRBV20-1 and J usage is TRBJ2-7; 12 positions agree with TRBD1. The length of the CDR3 is 12 residues. In germline, CDR1 is DFQATT, CDR2 SNEGSKA (reference sequence). CDR3 nucleotide sequence: TGCAGCGGGACAGGGGGCCTTTACGAGCAGTACTTC. This encodes CSGTGGLYEQYF.

The chain couples TRBV3-1 to TRBJ2-3, with 15 positions matching TRBD2. The CDR3 covers 17 residues. The ends lost 5 bases at V and 0 bases at J; junction bases unmatched: 3. Germline CDR1 is LGHDT and CDR2 is YNNKEL (reference sequence). The CDR3 region is CASSKGLAGGSTDTQYF. CDR3 nucleotides: TGTGCCAGCAGCAAAGGACTAGCGGGAGGGAGCACAGATACGCAGTATTTT.

This clonotype was detected only a few times. The V call is TRBV6-1, the J call TRBJ2-3; 8 nucleotides match TRBD2. This CDR3 region has 15 residues. The germline V gene encodes CDR1 MNHNS and CDR2 SASEGT. V trimming: 6 bases; J trimming: 2 bases; junction bases outside the gene matches: 7. For the CDR3, the DNA is TGTGCCAGCAGGACCGGGACTAGAAACACAGATACGCAGTATTTT. Translation: CASRTGTRNTDTQYF.

This clonotype occurred many times. The chain links TRBV25-1 to TRBJ2-6; unclear D gene. The germline V gene encodes CDR1 MGHDK and CDR2 SYGVNS. With 6 bases removed from V and 3 bases from J, the gap between germline ends came to 9 bases. The CDR3 loop spans 14 amino acids. Here the CDR3 reads CASSYDGGANVLTF. The DNA for the CDR3 is TGTGCCAGCAGCTATGACGGTGGGGCCAACGTCCTGACTTTC.

The genes are TRBV6-2 or TRBV6-3 and TRBJ2-1; possibly TRBD2 for D (6 bases). Trimming stripped 1 base from V and 6 bases from J, with 16 bases between. The germline gives CDR1 MNHEY, CDR2 SVGEGT. The CDR3 consists of 16 residues. This chain's CDR3 is CASSYYGRAGSNEQFF. The CDR3 DNA follows: TGTGCCAGCAGTTACTACGGACGAGCGGGCAGCAATGAGCAGTTCTTC.

This clonotype was seen only once. Germline and junction disagree at one end, which may indicate a read error. The chain couples TRBV7-2 to TRBJ1-2; D remains ambiguous. The CDR3 has 13 residues. Looked up from germline, CDR1 is SGHTA and CDR2 is FQGNSA. As DNA, the CDR3 is TGTGCCAGCAGCTTAGTGAATAACTATGGCTACACTTTC. Its translation: CASSLVNNYGYTF.

The chain links TRBV7-2 to TRBJ2-7; 8 bases agree with TRBD1. The CDR3 extends over 15 amino acids. Germline CDR1 reads SGHTA; CDR2 reads FQGNSA. V shed 1 base and J 5 bases; nucleotides not matched to a gene: 7. CDR3 sequence (DNA): TGTGCCAGCAGCTTAGATATCAGGGGGCTCCACGAGCAGTACTTC. Translation: CASSLDIRGLHEQYF.

To note about this clonotype: An end of the junction differs from the germline gene, which may be a read error. J is TRBJ2-1 and V is TRBV12-3 or TRBV12-4; D gene ambiguous. There are 16 residues in the CDR3. The chain's CDR3 is CANSPRAITSYNEQFF. CDR3 nucleotide sequence: TGTGCCAACAGTCCCCGCGCGATTACGTCCTACAATGAGCAGTTCTTC.

The rearrangement links TRBV27 to TRBJ1-2; D gene unclear. CDR1 is MNHEY, CDR2 SMNVEV, per germline (reference sequence). This CDR3 region has 14 residues. The ends were cut back, 5 bases at V and 4 bases at J, with 14 bases in the middle. The CDR3 region has the DNA TGTGCCAGCAGTCCAGGAGGGAGGTTCTATGGCTACACCTTC. Translation: CASSPGGRFYGYTF.

The sample holds one count of this clonotype. CDR3 nucleotides: TGCAGTGCTGCCCGCGAGGTAGGCGAGCAGTACTTC. Translating gives CSAAREVGEQYF. The chain links TRBV20-1 to TRBJ2-7, with no clear D. The germline V and J ends were trimmed by 5 bases and 6 bases, with 14 bases remaining between them. This CDR3 is 12 amino acids long. Looked up from germline, CDR1 is DFQATT and CDR2 is SNEGSKA (reference sequence).

The chain recombines TRBV12-3 or TRBV12-4 with TRBJ1-6; TRBD1 matches 11 bases. The CDR3 has 18 amino acids. The junction had 6 bases not matched to a gene; V was cut back by 1 base and J by 4 bases. The CDR3 DNA is TGTGCCAGCAGTTTAGGTCCGGGACAGGGGGGATATAATTCACCCCTCCACTTT. The encoded protein is CASSLGPGQGGYNSPLHF.

In its sample, this clonotype was seen many times. The gene calls are TRBV6-5 and TRBJ2-3; D is unresolved. CDR1 and CDR2 from the germline V gene are MNHEY and SVGAGI. The CDR3 is 12 amino acids. Trimming left V 2 bases short and J 4 bases short, with 4 bases between. The CDR3 DNA follows: TGTGCCAGCAGTTACCCCCCAGATACGCAGTATTTT. Its translation: CASSYPPDTQYF.

The chain has TRBV7-9 and TRBJ2-3, with D perhaps TRBD1 (6 bases). Germline V gives CDR1 SEHNR, CDR2 FQNEAQ (reference sequence). V lost 5 bases and J lost 3, with 24 bases in between. This CDR3 region has 18 residues. In nucleotides, the CDR3 is TGTGCCAGCAGCATACTCGGTGGGACACCCTCTAGGACAGATACGCAGTATTTT. Translation: CASSILGGTPSRTDTQYF.

There are a few counts of this clonotype. The rearrangement joins TRBV6-1 to TRBJ2-7, with D possibly being TRBD1 (5 bases). This CDR3 contains 11 residues. Per germline, CDR1 MNHNS and CDR2 SASEGT. Between the trimmed V and J ends, which lost 10 bases and 2 bases, there was a span of 9 bases. CDR3 sequence (DNA): TGTGCCACCCAGGGCCCCTACGAGCAGTACTTC. Protein product: CATQGPYEQYF.

The V gene is TRBV24-1, the J gene TRBJ2-6, with D perhaps matching TRBD2 (7 bases). The ends were cut back, 4 bases at V and 4 bases at J, with 16 bases in the middle. The CDR3 is 17 residues long. Germline CDR1 and CDR2: KGHDR and SFDVKD. The CDR3 region is CATSESRGGSGANVLTF. The CDR3 DNA is TGTGCCACCAGTGAGAGCAGGGGAGGGTCGGGGGCCAACGTCCTGACTTTC.

With regard to this clonotype: One junction end disagrees with the germline gene, perhaps due to a read error. The CDR3 reads CAGSVSGNTGELFF. As DNA, the CDR3 is TGTGCCGGCAGCGTGTCCGGGAACACCGGGGAGCTGTTTTTT. The gene calls are TRBV9 and TRBJ2-2; D unclear. The CDR3 runs 14 residues. The germline CDR1 and CDR2 sequences are SGDLS and YYNGEE.

V and J are TRBV6-5 and TRBJ1-2; TRBD1 aligns across 7 bases. With V trimmed by 4 bases and J by 4 bases, 12 bases remained unmatched. CDR1 and CDR2 (germline): MNHEY, SVGAGI. The CDR3 loop spans 16 amino acids. CDR3 amino acids: CASSSGGSGHSYGYTF. CDR3 in DNA: TGTGCCAGCAGTTCAGGGGGAAGTGGACACAGCTATGGCTACACCTTC.

This chain links TRBV27 with TRBJ2-7; 11 bases are a match to TRBD2. This CDR3 has 17 amino acids. Germline loops: CDR1 MNHEY, CDR2 SMNVEV (reference sequence). Unmatched junction bases numbered 9, after V lost 4 bases and J lost 1 base. This chain's CDR3 is CASSSTQTSGKSYEQYF. CDR3 sequence (DNA): TGTGCCAGCAGTTCAACCCAGACTAGCGGGAAGTCCTACGAGCAGTACTTC.

V gene TRBV5-1 combines with J gene TRBJ1-1; a weak D match, TRBD1 (6 bases). Trimming stripped 0 bases from V and 1 base from J, with 10 bases between. CDR3 length: 15 residues. CDR1 is SGHRS, CDR2 YFSETQ, per germline. CDR3 amino acids: CASSLGSGANTEAFF. The CDR3 bases are TGCGCCAGCAGCTTGGGATCGGGGGCGAACACTGAAGCTTTCTTT.

The chain links TRBV28 to TRBJ2-7, with 7 bases aligning to TRBD2. J was trimmed by 1 base and V by 7 bases; bases with no gene match: 7. The germline gives CDR1 MDHEN, CDR2 SYDVKM. The CDR3 runs to 14 residues. The CDR3 loop reads CASNRRGGSYEQYF. The CDR3 bases are TGTGCCAGCAACAGAAGGGGAGGGTCCTACGAGCAGTACTTC.

The V gene is TRBV12-5, the J gene TRBJ1-4; a weak D match, TRBD1 (6 bases). CDR3 length equals 15 residues. V was shortened by 6 bases and J by 3 bases, with 14 bases between the two germline ends. Germline V gives CDR1 LGHNT, CDR2 FRNRAP. Here the CDR3 reads CASGSRGLPNEKLFF. CDR3 sequence (DNA): TGTGCTAGTGGCTCCAGGGGTCTTCCTAATGAAAAACTGTTTTTT.

The rearrangement links TRBV20-1 to TRBJ2-7; D unresolved. The V end lost 0 bases, the J end lost 1 base, and 10 bases lay between the germline ends. Germline V gene sequence: CDR1 DFQATT, CDR2 SNEGSKA (reference sequence). The CDR3 covers 14 residues. CDR3 loop: CSARDLGSSYEQYF. In DNA form, the CDR3 reads TGCAGTGCTAGAGATCTCGGCAGTTCCTACGAGCAGTACTTC.

This chain joins TRBV7-2 and TRBJ2-1, with 11 bases identical to TRBD2. In germline, CDR1 is SGHTA, CDR2 FQGNSA. After removal of 5 bases from V and 0 bases from J, the junction contained 15 bases not matched to a gene. The CDR3 consists of 20 residues. The CDR3 loop reads CASSPRTSGLSQSSYNEQFF. The CDR3 region has the DNA TGTGCCAGCAGCCCCAGGACTAGCGGGCTCTCCCAAAGCTCCTACAATGAGCAGTTCTTC.

The chain combines TRBV9 with TRBJ2-3; D is uncertain. V dropped 0 bases and J dropped 4 bases, with 12 bases sitting between them. The CDR3 loop spans 15 amino acids. Germline V gene lookup returns CDR1 SGDLS and CDR2 YYNGEE. As DNA, the CDR3 is TGTGCCAGCAGCGTAGATCCAGGCATGGCAGATACGCAGTATTTT. This sequence encodes CASSVDPGMADTQYF.

V is TRBV9 and J is TRBJ2-1; no clear D gene. Germline V gene sequence: CDR1 SGDLS, CDR2 YYNGEE. Trimming removed 0 bases at V and 1 base at J, with 5 bases between. CDR3 length equals 14 residues. The DNA of the CDR3 is TGTGCCAGCAGCGTAGGGGTATCCTACAATGAGCAGTTCTTC. It specifies CASSVGVSYNEQFF.